A single sample is the source of the 4 T cell receptor beta chains below, sequenced in a study of shared clonotypes between healthy human individuals. Sequencing used immunoSEQ multiplex PCR; TCRdb keeps in-frame clones, though not all of them. The sample has around 2.3 million clones; approximately 94% are singletons. Sequencing was performed on naive CD4+ T cells sorted from blood. Described subset: CD45RA+ positively selected. These receptors all come from a man in his late teens or twenties in good health.

Points on this clone: Other DNA sequences in the same sample also yield this CDR3. The rearrangement joins TRBV19 to TRBJ1-2; no clear D gene. V lost 2 bases to trimming and J lost 7 bases, with 5 bases between them. The CDR3 sequence is 11 residues long. Germline CDR1 and CDR2: LNHDA and SQIVND (reference sequence). The CDR3 spells CASSISGGYTF. Here the CDR3 DNA reads TGTGCCAGTAGTATATCGGGTGGCTACACCTTC.

This sequence joins TRBV5-4 and TRBJ1-2; D perhaps matches TRBD1 (6 bases). V gave up 2 bases and J gave up 8 bases, with 16 bases separating them. This CDR3 has 14 residues. Germline CDR1 and CDR2: SGHNT and YYREEE (reference sequence). This chain's CDR3 is CASSFRQGPIGYTF. CDR3 DNA sequence: TGTGCCAGCAGCTTCAGGCAGGGGCCGATCGGCTACACCTTC.

The chain is built from TRBV6-6 and TRBJ2-6; D is unresolved. The length of the CDR3 is 15 residues. Trimming left V 2 bases short and J 1 base short, with 6 bases between. Germline V gives CDR1 MNHNY, CDR2 SVGAGI (reference sequence). CDR3: CASSYGRSGANVLTF. The CDR3 DNA follows: TGTGCCAGCAGTTACGGACGTTCTGGGGCCAACGTCCTGACTTTC.

V is TRBV6-1 and J is TRBJ2-1; no firm D call. Germline assignment: CDR1 MNHNS and CDR2 SASEGT. CDR3 length equals 16 residues. Trimming left V 3 bases short and J 4 bases short, with 16 bases between. CDR3 sequence reads: CASSDGHHLIYNEQFF. For the CDR3, the DNA is TGTGCCAGCAGTGACGGCCATCATCTCATATACAATGAGCAGTTCTTC.